The sequence of this T cell receptor (beta chain) was determined in a study of blood T cells in healthy people across ages. Overall study: Template switching captured about one barcoded beta molecule per two T cells.

A remark on this clonotype: The antigen is undetermined.

Study results and caveats: It was the long-lived donors that had more naive CD4+ cells and higher diversity than aged donors. Because sorting was not performed, PBMCs prevented conclusive naive versus antigen-experienced comparison.

No fewer than 5.5 micrograms of total RNA were isolated from every sample. A second PCR, run for about 7 to 11 cycles, used a sample-barcoded 5' primer plus a J-beta primer mix. TCRdb re-called the 5' RACE reads with MiXCR, one entry per CDR3 protein. This sample has about 1.7 million distinct CDR3 sequences, with about 30% found just once. V was cut by 1 base and J by 5 bases, with 12 bases left in between. Germline assignment: CDR1 MGHRA and CDR2 YSYEKL. The CDR3 has 16 residues. The sequence derives from a woman aged 25 to 39 in good health. The genes are TRBV4-1 and TRBJ1-6; TRBD1 might be the D (5 bases). The specimen sequenced was blood. The CDR3 bases are TGCGCCAGCAGCCAAGGTGTGGGGACGAATAATTCACCCCTCCACTTT. The encoded protein is CASSQGVGTNNSPLHF.